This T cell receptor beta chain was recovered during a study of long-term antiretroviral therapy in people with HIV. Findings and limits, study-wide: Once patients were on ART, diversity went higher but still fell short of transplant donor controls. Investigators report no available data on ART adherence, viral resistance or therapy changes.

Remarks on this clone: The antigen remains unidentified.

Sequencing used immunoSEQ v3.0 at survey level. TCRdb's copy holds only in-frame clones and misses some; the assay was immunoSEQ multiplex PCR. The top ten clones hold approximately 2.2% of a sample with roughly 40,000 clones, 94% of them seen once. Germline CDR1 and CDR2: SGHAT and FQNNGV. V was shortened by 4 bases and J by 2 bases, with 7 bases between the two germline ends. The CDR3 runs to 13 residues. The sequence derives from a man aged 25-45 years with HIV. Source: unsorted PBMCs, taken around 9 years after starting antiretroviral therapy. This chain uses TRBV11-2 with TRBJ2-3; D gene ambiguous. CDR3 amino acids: CASSYFTTDTQYF. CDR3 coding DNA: TGTGCCAGCAGCTACTTCACCACAGATACGCAGTATTTT. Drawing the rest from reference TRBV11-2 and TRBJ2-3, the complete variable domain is EAGVAQSPRYKIIEKRQSVAFWCNPISGHATLYWYQQILGQGPKLLIQFQNNGVVDDSQLPKDRFSAERLKGVDSTLKIQPAKLEDSAVYLCASSYFTTDTQYFGPGTRLTVL.